These 32 T cell receptor beta chains came from one sample sequenced in a study of CD8 T cells in ankylosing spondylitis. Study outcomes and limitations: Within ankylosing spondylitis blood, a TCR beta motif made up of roughly eight highly homologous variants appeared to be characteristic.

TCRdb re-called the 5' RACE reads through MiXCR, storing one row per CDR3 protein. The data show some 800,000 distinct CDR3 sequences, 12% seen once. These receptors' antigens are unknown. The specimen was blood, either unsorted or a sorted T cell fraction (not recorded which). These receptors were obtained from a male donor with ankylosing spondylitis.

The gene calls are TRBV7-2 and TRBJ2-5; the match to TRBD2 covers 8 bases. V lost 4 bases and J lost 1; bases outside the gene matches: 5. The CDR3 is 15 residues long. The germline V gene encodes CDR1 SGHTA and CDR2 FQGNSA. The CDR3 sequence: CASSSLAGLQETQYF. In nucleotides, the CDR3 is TGTGCCAGCAGCTCATTAGCGGGACTCCAAGAGACCCAGTACTTC. Using reference TRBV7-2 and TRBJ2-5 for the parts outside the CDR3, the full variable domain is GAGVSQSPSNKVTEKGKDVELRCDPISGHTALYWYRQSLGQGLEFLIYFQGNSAPDKSGLPSDRFSAERTGGSVSTLTIQRTQQEDSAVYLCASSSLAGLQETQYFGPGTRLLVL.

The gene calls are TRBV4-1 and TRBJ2-3, with D possibly called TRBD1 or TRBD2 (5 bases each). The CDR3 runs to 19 residues. Germline lookup yields CDR1 MGHRA and CDR2 YSYEKL. V lost 0 bases to trimming and J lost 4 bases, with 23 bases between them. The CDR3 coding sequence is TGCGCCAGCAGCCAAGAACCAGCAACTGGGGGAAGGACTGCAGATACGCAGTATTTT. This gives the protein CASSQEPATGGRTADTQYF.

This clonotype showed up just a few times. The rearrangement links TRBV7-2 to TRBJ2-3; 9 bases fit TRBD2. Germline CDR1 SGHTA, CDR2 FQGNSA. The CDR3 length is 16 residues. V shed 4 bases and J 2 bases; nucleotides not matched to a gene: 7. The CDR3 coding sequence is TGTGCCAGCAGCTCTCTGCGGGAGGGTATCACAGATACGCAGTATTTT. Encoded protein: CASSSLREGITDTQYF.

The chain employs TRBV24-1 and TRBJ2-5, with D perhaps TRBD1 (6 bases). This CDR3 region has 15 residues. V lost 4 bases to trimming and J lost 5 bases, with 16 bases between them. Germline CDR1 reads KGHDR; CDR2 reads SFDVKD. The CDR3 DNA follows: TGTGCCACCAGTGACCCACAGGGACCGGGGGAGACCCAGTACTTC. It yields the protein CATSDPQGPGETQYF.

CDR3 nucleotide sequence: TGCGCCAGCACCATCGTCCCGGGACTAGCGGGAGAGGGGACCGGGGAGCTGTTTTTT. Its translation is CASTIVPGLAGEGTGELFF. V and J are TRBV5-1 and TRBJ2-2; 14 positions agree with TRBD2. Germline V gives CDR1 SGHRS, CDR2 YFSETQ. The CDR3 covers 19 residues. V lost 6 bases to trimming and J lost 5 bases; unmatched junction nucleotides: 15.

In its sample, this clonotype was seen a few times. The chain combines TRBV7-8 with TRBJ2-7; no clear D gene. Per the germline V gene, CDR1 is SGHVS and CDR2 is FQNEAQ. This CDR3 contains 14 residues. Trimming removed 4 bases at V and 2 bases at J, with 12 bases between. In nucleotides, the CDR3 is TGTGCCAGCAGCTCTCGACCGAACCCCTACGAGCAGTACTTC. It specifies CASSSRPNPYEQYF.

This clonotype was seen at least ten times. At one end, the junction sequence differs from germline, possibly due to a read error. The CDR3 here is CASSQDSGNIQYF. For the CDR3, the DNA is TGTGCCAGCAGTCAAGATTCGGGGAACATTCAGTACTTC. The chain recombines TRBV4-2 with TRBJ2-4; TRBD2 might be the D (5 bases). This CDR3 has 13 residues. Germline V lookup: CDR1 LGHNA, CDR2 YNFKEQ.

This clonotype has a handful of counts. The DNA for the CDR3 is TGTGCCAGCAGCTTCAGGGATCTTGGCTACACCTTC. This sequence encodes CASSFRDLGYTF. J is TRBJ1-2 and V is TRBV7-2; TRBD1 is a possible D gene (5 bases). Deletions cut 3 bases from V and 7 bases from J, with 9 bases between. Looked up from germline, CDR1 is SGHTA and CDR2 is FQGNSA. The length of the CDR3 is 12 residues.

This clonotype was found a few times. The V and J genes are TRBV10-3 and TRBJ2-7; D perhaps matches TRBD2 (7 bases). CDR1 ENHRY and CDR2 SYGVKD come from the germline V gene. The CDR3 runs to 13 residues. V lost 8 bases, J lost 5 bases, and 16 bases lay in between. CDR3 sequence (DNA): TGTGCCATCGGACCTCGGGGGGCCCACGAGCAGTACTTC. Translating gives CAIGPRGAHEQYF.

In its sample, this clonotype was seen a few times. V usage is TRBV28 and J usage is TRBJ2-3; D is ambiguous. CDR3 length equals 13 residues. Trimming removed 7 bases at V and 5 bases at J, with 13 bases between. CDR1 is MDHEN and CDR2 is SYDVKM in the germline V gene. CDR3 protein: CASTLGWQDTQYF. Written as DNA, the CDR3 is TGTGCCAGCACCCTAGGATGGCAAGATACGCAGTATTTT.

The genes are TRBV6-1 and TRBJ2-7, with a possible D match to TRBD2 (6 bases). The CDR3 has 13 residues. The germline gives CDR1 MNHNS, CDR2 SASEGT. Trimming pared 6 bases from V and 2 bases from J, leaving 11 bases between. In DNA form, the CDR3 reads TGTGCCAGCAGCGCCCCGGGGGCCTACGAGCAGTACTTC. It translates to CASSAPGAYEQYF.

The chain recombines TRBV6-5 with TRBJ2-7; 8 bases fit TRBD2. V lost 2 bases, J lost 7 bases, and 13 bases stayed unmatched. The germline V gene encodes CDR1 MNHEY and CDR2 SVGAGI. CDR3 length: 16 amino acids. The CDR3 here is CASSYRGTRSPGEQYF. CDR3 nucleotides: TGTGCCAGCAGTTACCGCGGGACTAGAAGCCCTGGGGAGCAGTACTTC.

This clonotype has more than one count but fewer than ten. The rearrangement uses TRBV12-3 or TRBV12-4 and TRBJ1-2; 7 nucleotides match TRBD1. The V gene end was trimmed by 3 bases and the J gene end by 5 bases; junction bases not matched to a gene: 6. This CDR3 is 14 amino acids long. The CDR3 region has the DNA TGTGCCAGCAGTTTTCAAGGGACAGCATATGGCTACACCTTC. Protein product: CASSFQGTAYGYTF.

The sample holds a few counts of this clonotype. CDR3 amino acids: CSATFGGLAYEQYF. Here the CDR3 DNA reads TGCAGTGCCACATTTGGCGGGTTAGCCTACGAGCAGTACTTC. The V and J genes are TRBV20-1 and TRBJ2-7; D is perhaps TRBD2 (5 bases). This CDR3 comprises 14 residues. The germline CDR1 and CDR2 sequences are DFQATT and SNEGSKA (reference sequence). The V gene lost 6 bases and the J gene lost 2 bases, with 17 bases spanning the gap.

This clonotype has only a few counts. At one boundary the junction diverges from the germline segment, which might be a read error. The rearrangement joins TRBV20-1 to TRBJ2-1; D unresolved. This CDR3 has 15 residues. Germline V gene lookup returns CDR1 DFQATT and CDR2 SNEGSKA (reference sequence). The CDR3 spells CSASPSLVSFNEQFF. Here the CDR3 DNA reads TGCAGTGCTAGCCCCTCCCTAGTTTCCTTCAATGAGCAGTTCTTC.

Only a few counts were recorded for this clonotype. This chain connects TRBV28 to TRBJ2-7; unclear D gene. This CDR3 spans 16 amino acids. Trimming removed 5 bases from V and 5 bases from J, with 22 bases in between. Per germline, CDR1 MDHEN and CDR2 SYDVKM. The CDR3 spells CASSTPTPGRIDEQYF. The CDR3, as DNA: TGTGCCAGCAGTACCCCAACGCCCGGACGGATCGACGAGCAGTACTTC.

This clonotype has just a few counts. The V gene is TRBV18, the J gene TRBJ2-5; 8 bases agree with TRBD1. The germline gives CDR1 KGHSH, CDR2 LQKENI. This CDR3 contains 17 residues. The junction had 16 bases not matched to a gene; V was cut back by 3 bases and J by 7 bases. CDR3 region: CASSPLLMDRAAGTQYF. DNA of the CDR3: TGTGCCAGCTCACCTCTTTTGATGGACAGGGCTGCCGGGACCCAGTACTTC.

This clonotype was seen more than once but under ten times. This rearrangement joins TRBV4-3 to TRBJ2-1; 7 nucleotides align to TRBD2. Looked up from germline, CDR1 is LGHNA and CDR2 is YSLEER. V trimming: 3 bases; J trimming: 4 bases; junction bases outside the gene matches: 9. The CDR3 is made up of 16 amino acids. CDR3 nucleotide sequence: TGCGCCAGCAGCCATCGATGGACTAGTGATTACAATGAGCAGTTCTTC. Translated: CASSHRWTSDYNEQFF.

This clonotype was seen repeatedly, ten times or more. This chain links TRBV9 with TRBJ2-1, with unresolved D. Germline loops: CDR1 SGDLS, CDR2 YYNGEE. Deletions cut 3 bases from V and 12 bases from J, with 22 bases between. The CDR3 is made up of 15 amino acids. The CDR3, as DNA: TGTGCCAGCAGCGCAGACCACTCGGGCACAAGAGGGCAGTTCTTC. It is translated as CASSADHSGTRGQFF. Full variable domain (outside the CDR3, taken from reference TRBV9 and TRBJ2-1): DSGVTQTPKHLITATGQRVTLRCSPRSGDLSVYWYQQSLDQGLQFLIQYYNGEERAKGNILERFSAQQFPDLHSELNLSSLELGDSALYFCASSADHSGTRGQFFGPGTRLTVL.

This rearrangement joins TRBV4-1 to TRBJ2-1, with D tentatively TRBD2 (5 bases). Germline V gene data show CDR1 as MGHRA and CDR2 as YSYEKL. This CDR3 region has 16 residues. V lost 1 base, J lost 4 bases, and 14 bases lay in between. In nucleotides, the CDR3 is TGCGCCAGCAGCCAAGCCCCCCAGCGGCAGTACAATGAGCAGTTCTTC. Its protein is CASSQAPQRQYNEQFF.

Many counts were recorded for this clonotype. The chain carries TRBV20-1 and TRBJ1-5; 10 positions agree with TRBD1. Unmatched junction bases numbered 3, after V lost 6 bases and J lost 7 bases. Germline lookup yields CDR1 DFQATT and CDR2 SNEGSKA (reference sequence). The CDR3 is 12 residues long. CDR3 DNA: TGCAGTGCGGGGACAGGGGACCAGCCCCAGCATTTT. This translates into CSAGTGDQPQHF.

This clonotype showed up many times. The chain uses TRBV6-6 and TRBJ1-4; possible D gene TRBD1, 5 bases. CDR1 and CDR2 (germline): MNHNY, SVGAGI (reference sequence). The CDR3 covers 13 residues. The V end lost 6 bases, the J end lost 7 bases, and 12 bases lay between the germline ends. CDR3 nucleotide sequence: TGTGCCAGCAGCCCCGGGACCCCTGAAAAACTGTTTTTT. Protein product: CASSPGTPEKLFF.

This clonotype was seen a few times. The DNA for the CDR3 is TGTACCTGCAGTTCGACGACTAGCGGGAGGTCTTACTCCTACAATGAGCAGTTCTTC. It is translated as CTCSSTTSGRSYSYNEQFF. The V call is TRBV3-1, the J call TRBJ2-1; the match to TRBD2 covers 13 bases. There are 19 residues in the CDR3. CDR1 LGHDT and CDR2 YNNKEL come from the germline V gene (reference sequence).

This clonotype was observed many times. This sequence joins TRBV9 and TRBJ2-1; D is uncertain. The CDR3 has 12 residues. Germline loops: CDR1 SGDLS, CDR2 YYNGEE. The V and J ends lost 0 bases and 5 bases respectively, with 3 bases between them. CDR3 sequence (DNA): TGTGCCAGCAGCGTAGTGAACAATGAGCAGTTCTTC. This gives the protein CASSVVNNEQFF.

This clonotype was detected many times. This sequence joins TRBV29-1 and TRBJ2-7; D is possibly TRBD2 (6 bases). CDR1 SQVTM and CDR2 ANQGSEA come from the germline V gene. CDR3 length: 14 residues. V shed 4 bases and J shed 6 bases, with 19 bases lying between them. CDR3 in DNA: TGCAGCGTTGTGGGACTCTCAATGTTCAGCGAGCAGTACTTC. Amino acids: CSVVGLSMFSEQYF.

Written as DNA, the CDR3 is TGTGCCAGCAGCTTCACAGGTCCAAATCAGCCCCAGCATTTT. This encodes CASSFTGPNQPQHF. The chain combines TRBV7-9 with TRBJ1-5, with D perhaps TRBD1 (5 bases). With 3 bases removed from V and 4 bases from J, the gap between germline ends came to 10 bases. The CDR3 runs 14 residues. Germline CDR1 SEHNR, CDR2 FQNEAQ (reference sequence).

This clonotype was picked up a small number of times. The CDR3 reads CASSLTRGAYNEQFF. The CDR3 DNA follows: TGTGCCAGCAGCTTGACCCGGGGGGCTTACAATGAGCAGTTCTTC. This chain connects TRBV7-2 to TRBJ2-1; TRBD2 is a possible D gene (7 bases). This CDR3 region has 15 residues. Germline V gene data show CDR1 as SGHTA and CDR2 as FQGNSA. The V and J ends lost 3 bases and 4 bases respectively, with 13 bases between them. Using reference TRBV7-2 and TRBJ2-1 for the parts outside the CDR3, the full variable domain is GAGVSQSPSNKVTEKGKDVELRCDPISGHTALYWYRQSLGQGLEFLIYFQGNSAPDKSGLPSDRFSAERTGGSVSTLTIQRTQQEDSAVYLCASSLTRGAYNEQFFGPGTRLTVL.

This clonotype was picked up many times. The chain carries TRBV20-1 and TRBJ1-2, with 8 bases fitting TRBD1. This CDR3 is built from 15 residues. V was clipped by 0 bases and J by 6 bases; unmatched bases: 9. Germline V lookup: CDR1 DFQATT, CDR2 SNEGSKA (reference sequence). The CDR3 bases are TGCAGTGCTAGAGACAGGTTGGACAGGGAGGATGGCTACACCTTC. Its protein product is CSARDRLDREDGYTF.

The V gene is TRBV5-1, the J gene TRBJ2-4, with 12 bases matching TRBD2. With 1 base clipped from V and 4 bases from J, the junction kept 12 bases outside the gene matches. Germline V gene data show CDR1 as SGHRS and CDR2 as YFSETQ. This CDR3 is built from 19 residues. The CDR3 here is CASSLLTSGRGEVKNIQYF. Written as DNA, the CDR3 is TGCGCCAGCAGCTTGCTGACTAGCGGGAGAGGAGAGGTGAAAAACATTCAGTACTTC.

This clonotype came up a few times. This chain uses TRBV7-2 with TRBJ2-1; D is possibly TRBD1 or TRBD2 (5 bases each). This CDR3 contains 15 residues. Trimming removed 6 bases at V and 5 bases at J, with 17 bases between. Germline V gives CDR1 SGHTA, CDR2 FQGNSA. CDR3 amino acids: CASRTRHGGNNEQFF. The CDR3 DNA reads TGTGCCAGCAGAACGCGACATGGGGGAAACAATGAGCAGTTCTTC. The full variable domain, its missing parts supplied by reference TRBV7-2 and TRBJ2-1, is GAGVSQSPSNKVTEKGKDVELRCDPISGHTALYWYRQSLGQGLEFLIYFQGNSAPDKSGLPSDRFSAERTGGSVSTLTIQRTQQEDSAVYLCASRTRHGGNNEQFFGPGTRLTVL.

The chain uses TRBV5-1 and TRBJ1-2; D not certain. CDR1 and CDR2 from the germline V gene are SGHRS and YFSETQ. V lost 0 bases to trimming and J lost 6 bases, with 9 bases between them. There are 13 residues in the CDR3. CDR3 in amino acids: CASSLVGGNGYTF. The CDR3, as DNA: TGCGCCAGCAGCTTGGTAGGAGGGAATGGCTACACCTTC.

The sample holds a few counts of this clonotype. This chain uses TRBV20-1 with TRBJ1-1; 10 bases are a match to TRBD1. The trim removed 6 bases at V and 6 bases at J, leaving 13 bases unmatched. The CDR3 loop spans 15 amino acids. CDR1 DFQATT and CDR2 SNEGSKA come from the germline V gene (reference sequence). Written as DNA, the CDR3 is TGCAGTGCAACTGGTGGGGGACAGGGGATTTCTGAAGCTTTCTTT. Amino acids: CSATGGGQGISEAFF.